These 21 T cell receptor beta chains came from one sample sequenced in a study of blood T cell repertoires in COVID-19. Profiling relied on immunoSEQ multiplex PCR, and the TCRdb table lists in-frame clones only, not all of them. The data contain around 65,000 clones, roughly 85% of them singletons. The source material was peripheral blood. These receptors were taken from a human donor in a cohort sampled during active COVID-19.

This chain joins TRBV18 and TRBJ2-7, with D perhaps TRBD1 (5 bases). There are 15 residues in the CDR3. V shed 1 base and J shed 2 bases, with 12 bases lying between them. CDR1 is KGHSH and CDR2 is LQKENI in the germline V gene. Here the CDR3 reads CASSPRREGTYEQYF. Here the CDR3 DNA reads TGTGCCAGCTCACCACGCAGGGAAGGTACCTACGAGCAGTACTTC.

V and J are TRBV28 and TRBJ2-5; D is perhaps TRBD1 (6 bases). Germline V CDR1 and CDR2: MDHEN, SYDVKM. The CDR3 contains 14 residues. V was trimmed by 5 bases and J by 5 bases, leaving 15 bases between them. The CDR3 is CASSPDSPNETQYF. In nucleotides, the CDR3 is TGTGCCAGCAGTCCGGACAGTCCCAACGAGACCCAGTACTTC.

The genes are TRBV28 and TRBJ2-7; D might be TRBD2 (5 bases). V was pared by 5 bases and J by 6 bases, with 20 bases between. Germline V gives CDR1 MDHEN, CDR2 SYDVKM. The CDR3 is 15 residues long. The CDR3, as DNA: TGTGCCAGCAGTCCCCCGGCTCGAGGGCCCCTCGAGCAGTACTTC. Protein product: CASSPPARGPLEQYF.

This chain connects TRBV30 to TRBJ2-5, with a possible D match to TRBD1 (6 bases). Trimming took off 1 base at V and 1 base at J, with 10 bases between the two ends. CDR3 length: 14 amino acids. Germline V gene data show CDR1 as GTSNPN and CDR2 as SVGIG (reference sequence). The CDR3 DNA follows: TGTGCCTGGAGTGCACAGGGTGGCCAAGAGACCCAGTACTTC. Its translation: CAWSAQGGQETQYF. The variable domain in full, completed from reference TRBV30 and TRBJ2-5, reads SQTIHQWPATLVQPVGSPLSLECTVEGTSNPNLYWYRQAAGRGLQLLFYSVGIGQISSEVPQNLSASRPQDRQFILSSKKLLLSDSGFYLCAWSAQGGQETQYFGPGTRLLVL.

The chain's CDR3 is CAWSAAFRGFTYEQYF. In nucleotides, the CDR3 is TGTGCCTGGAGTGCCGCGTTCAGGGGTTTCACCTACGAGCAGTACTTC. The chain recombines TRBV30 with TRBJ2-7; weak D call: TRBD1 (6 bases). V lost 1 base and J 2 bases, leaving 18 bases between the germline ends. The CDR3 has 16 amino acids. CDR1 and CDR2 from the germline V gene are GTSNPN and SVGIG (reference sequence).

V and J are TRBV23-1 and TRBJ2-1, with 11 bases identical to TRBD2. Being an ORF, TRBV23-1 has a function that is uncertain. Germline trimming cut 4 bases from V and 4 bases from J; bases unmatched to any gene: 6. The CDR3 has 16 residues. CDR3 amino acids: CASSRAGLAAYNEQFF. The CDR3 bases are TGCGCCAGCAGTCGAGCGGGACTAGCGGCTTACAATGAGCAGTTCTTC.

The sample holds a few counts of this clone. This chain joins TRBV4-2 and TRBJ2-7; D may be TRBD2 (5 bases). Trimming left V 4 bases short and J 4 bases short, with 14 bases between. The CDR3 loop spans 14 amino acids. CDR1 and CDR2 (germline): LGHNA, YNFKEQ. CDR3 amino acids: CASSPLRDTYEQYF. The CDR3 coding sequence is TGTGCCAGCAGCCCCTTGAGGGATACGTACGAGCAGTACTTC.

The V and J genes are TRBV4-1 and TRBJ2-1; TRBD2 agrees at 11 bases. Unmatched junction bases numbered 11, after V lost 4 bases and J lost 9 bases. The CDR3 runs to 16 residues. The germline CDR1 and CDR2 sequences are MGHRA and YSYEKL. The CDR3 spells CASSLSGTSGGREQFF. The CDR3 DNA is TGCGCCAGCAGCCTTTCTGGGACTAGCGGCGGCCGTGAGCAGTTCTTC.

The chain joins TRBV4-3 to TRBJ1-2; 8 nucleotides line up with TRBD1. The CDR3 sequence is 15 residues long. V trimming: 4 bases; J trimming: 4 bases; junction bases outside the gene matches: 8. Germline V lookup: CDR1 LGHNA, CDR2 YSLEER. The CDR3 DNA is TGCGCCAGCAGCCCGGGGACAGGTGGGCTCTATGGCTACACCTTC. Translating gives CASSPGTGGLYGYTF.

The gene calls are TRBV2 and TRBJ1-2; 9 bases line up with TRBD1. The V gene's germline CDR1 is SNHLY and CDR2 FYNNEI. This CDR3 is 15 amino acids long. V trimming: 6 bases; J trimming: 1 base; junction bases outside the gene matches: 6. The CDR3 sequence: CASSERDRVNYGYTF. CDR3 nucleotides: TGTGCCAGCAGCGAAAGGGACAGGGTTAACTATGGCTACACCTTC.

This clone showed up just a few times. The rearrangement uses TRBV7-3 and TRBJ2-1, with a possible D match to TRBD1 (7 bases). CDR3 size: 15 residues. The germline CDR1 and CDR2 sequences are SGHTA and FQGTGA. The V end lost 5 bases, the J end lost 3 bases, and 14 bases lay between the germline ends. DNA for the CDR3: TGTGCCAGCAGCCACTCAGGGGGGTACTACAATGAGCAGTTCTTC. Its protein is CASSHSGGYYNEQFF. Variable domain in full (rest from reference TRBV7-3 and TRBJ2-1): GAGVSQTPSNKVTEKGKYVELRCDPISGHTALYWYRQSLGQGPEFLIYFQGTGAADDSGLPNDRFFAVRPEGSVSTLKIQRTERGDSAVYLCASSHSGGYYNEQFFGPGTRLTVL.

The chain joins TRBV15 to TRBJ1-6; 9 positions match TRBD1. The germline V gene has CDR1 LNHNV and CDR2 YYDKDF (reference sequence). Unmatched junction bases numbered 9, after V lost 0 bases and J lost 9 bases. The CDR3 runs 17 residues. The CDR3 spells CATSRDGTGNLGSPLHF. The CDR3 DNA sequence: TGTGCCACCAGCAGAGACGGGACAGGGAATCTTGGTTCACCCCTCCACTTT.

The V and J genes are TRBV5-5 and TRBJ1-2, with TRBD1 as a possible D gene (5 bases). The CDR3 runs 14 residues. The germline V gene encodes CDR1 SGHKS and CDR2 YYEKEE (reference sequence). V gave up 0 bases and J gave up 4 bases, with 10 bases separating them. CDR3: CASSLVVGVYGYTF. The CDR3 DNA follows: TGTGCCAGCAGCTTGGTTGTAGGGGTCTATGGCTACACCTTC. The variable domain in full, with the rest retrieved from reference TRBV5-5 and TRBJ1-2, is DAGVTQSPTHLIKTRGQQVTLRCSPISGHKSVSWYQQVLGQGPQFIFQYYEKEERGRGNFPDRFSARQFPNYSSELNVNALLLGDSALYLCASSLVVGVYGYTFGSGTRLTVV.

The genes are TRBV5-6 and TRBJ2-7; TRBD1 might be the D (6 bases). This CDR3 comprises 13 residues. The V end lost 4 bases, the J end lost 5 bases, and 13 bases lay between the germline ends. Germline-derived CDR1 and CDR2 are SGHDT and YYEEEE. The CDR3 DNA reads as TGTGCCAGCAGCGCCTACAGGGTACACGAGCAGTACTTC. This sequence encodes CASSAYRVHEQYF.

J is TRBJ1-4 and V is TRBV7-8; D is undetermined. This CDR3 contains 17 residues. Trimming shortened V by 1 base and J by 0 bases, and 12 bases separated the two germline ends. Germline V CDR1 and CDR2: SGHVS, FQNEAQ. The CDR3 DNA reads as TGTGCCAGCAGCTTAGTTGGGCTTCTTGCAACTAATGAAAAACTGTTTTTT. Its protein product is CASSLVGLLATNEKLFF.

V and J are TRBV5-1 and TRBJ1-1, with D possibly matching TRBD1 (6 bases). The germline V gene has CDR1 SGHRS and CDR2 YFSETQ. V lost 0 bases to trimming and J lost 5 bases, with 26 bases between them. This CDR3 is built from 19 residues. The DNA for the CDR3 is TGCGCCAGCAGCTTGGCTTTTCGTACAGAGGGGGACGGGAGGACTGAAGCTTTCTTT. Protein: CASSLAFRTEGDGRTEAFF.

The chain employs TRBV19 and TRBJ1-2; 7 bases are shared with TRBD1. The trim removed 5 bases at V and 4 bases at J, leaving 7 bases unmatched. Germline V gene sequence: CDR1 LNHDA, CDR2 SQIVND (reference sequence). The CDR3 has 14 residues. Written as DNA, the CDR3 is TGTGCCAGTAGTCCCACAGGGGCCGGCTATGGCTACACCTTC. Protein: CASSPTGAGYGYTF.

This clone was counted only a few times. The chain is built from TRBV6-1 and TRBJ1-2, with D maybe TRBD1 (6 bases). The CDR3 totals 14 residues. The V gene's germline CDR1 is MNHNS and CDR2 SASEGT. Trimming left V 0 bases short and J 2 bases short, with 7 bases between. The CDR3 DNA reads as TGTGCCAGCAGTGAAGCGGACAGAAACTATGGCTACACCTTC. This encodes CASSEADRNYGYTF.

This chain connects TRBV24-1 to TRBJ1-2; the match to TRBD1 covers 8 bases. Per the germline V gene, CDR1 is KGHDR and CDR2 is SFDVKD. With V trimmed by 7 bases and J by 8 bases, 8 bases remained unmatched. The CDR3 consists of 13 residues. The CDR3, as DNA: TGTGCCACCAGCGAGGGGGACAGGTCCGGCTACACCTTC. Its protein is CATSEGDRSGYTF.

The J gene is TRBJ2-3, the V gene TRBV7-2, with a possible D match to TRBD1 (8 bases). Trimming left V 2 bases short and J 6 bases short, with 12 bases between. This CDR3 contains 14 residues. The V gene's germline CDR1 is SGHTA and CDR2 FQGNSA. The CDR3 region is CASSLHRGGDTQYF. CDR3 sequence (DNA): TGTGCCAGCAGCTTACACAGGGGGGGCGATACGCAGTATTTT.

This rearrangement joins TRBV5-4 to TRBJ1-2; D may be TRBD1 (6 bases). Germline CDR1 reads SGHNT; CDR2 reads YYREEE (reference sequence). This CDR3 region has 16 residues. The V end was cut by 3 bases, the J end by 0 bases, with 15 bases between. The CDR3 region is CASSSGGQKSNYGYTF. CDR3 in DNA: TGTGCCAGCAGCTCGGGGGGGCAGAAATCTAACTATGGCTACACCTTC.